This TCR beta chain comes out of a study of blood T cell repertoires in COVID-19 (TCRdb year 2020). Regarding the complete study: The collaborator samples originated in the United States, Italy and Spain and spanned the acute and convalescent phases of COVID-19. The prospective study material was composed of cDNA or gDNA derived from T cells, B-cell-depleted T cells, or PBMCs. Subjects who had been exposed to COVID-19, were actively infected with it, or had recovered from it provided the deeply sampled blood TCRbeta repertoires that made up the dataset. The repertoires were released in a freely available public database meant as a resource for research on the immune response to SARS-CoV-2. The samples were drawn from two sources: the first 160 participants of the ongoing ImmuneRACE study, and 1,200 or so subjects contributed by 6 global collaborators. The sample metadata nearly always contained a de-identified subject ID, COVID-19 status, age in years and sex. HLA class I and class II types, where available, came from metadata supplied by the sample provider rather than from assay-based typing. On the study overall, not on this receptor specifically: How much clinical and demographic metadata was included differed by source and by participant, and the metadata was provided uncurated.

TCRbeta CDR3 regions were amplified from genomic DNA using the immunoSEQ Assay, a bias-controlled multiplex PCR. The paper's data handling went like this. Nucleated cell counts per sample were estimated from amplification of reference gene primers within the assay. To quantify the absolute abundance of each unique TCRbeta CDR3 rearrangement, sequence reads were collapsed and filtered. For each sample, productive Simpson clonality was calculated as the square root of Simpson's diversity index over productive rearrangements. Entries here come from immuneACCESS through TCRdb and include only in-frame sequences with V and J called. Some clones fail to appear in such tables; in the studies checked, an unresolved V gene covers under half of the shortfall, and the cause of the remainder is unknown. For V, J and clone size, that table is used; D and trimming come from the DNA. A total of 70,000 or so clones appear in this sample, around 87% of them only once. The ten largest clonotypes hold 11% of the sample.

Reading the germline V gene gives CDR1 SGHAT and CDR2 FQNNGV. The CDR3 measures 14 amino acids from cysteine to phenylalanine. Only the CDR3 region is kept as DNA, spanning 42 bases read in frame from base 1. Trimming costs V 3 bases and J 5 bases, and their ends lie 13 bases apart. Whole blood was collected in K2EDTA tubes by collaborating institutions according to the institutions' own protocols. For TCRbeta analysis, collaborators shipped samples as frozen whole blood, isolated PBMCs, or DNA extracted from either of those sample types. This clone was seen once. Its recognized antigen is unknown. Base qualities were left out, and no much larger clone turns up one base away.

The sequenced sample was peripheral blood. The receptor chain draws on TRBV11-2 and TRBJ1-1; matching of 6 bases hints at TRBD1 as the D gene. This TCR came from a woman younger than 35 with acute or convalescent COVID-19. The DNA sequence follows: TGTGCCAGCAGCTTCCACAGGGAAGGGACTGAAGCTTTCTTT. It codes for CASSFHREGTEAFF.